This T cell receptor beta chain emerged from a study of T cell repertoires in cytomegalovirus infection. The wider study: CMV infection plus the matching HLA type was flagged by public TCR beta signatures. Notes on the study in general: Using cumulative public TCR beta family frequency, the authors identified those who carried CMV together with the relevant HLA.

Per germline, CDR1 GTSNPN and CDR2 SVGIG (reference sequence). The germline V and J ends were trimmed by 5 bases and 0 bases, with 20 bases remaining between them. The CDR3 is 16 residues long. Ten or more counts support this clonotype. The antigen is undetermined. MiXCR, run by TCRdb on the reads, gives a single entry per CDR3 protein. The sample has around 440,000 distinct CDR3 sequences; around 11% are singletons. This TCR came from a human donor in good health (CMV status not recorded). Some clones in this sample may be carry-over from other donors' samples. Material: PBMCs. The J gene is TRBJ2-7, the V gene TRBV30; D possibly matches TRBD1 or TRBD2 (5 bases each). Here the CDR3 DNA reads TGTGCCTGGGGGGGTCGAGGGAGCACTGCCTCCTACGAGCAGTACTTC. Protein sequence: CAWGGRGSTASYEQYF.